The entry below describes one T cell receptor beta chain. This entry is derived from a study of T-cell memory formation after mild COVID-19. V dropped 1 base and J dropped 10 bases, with 12 bases sitting between them. CDR3 size: 13 residues. Germline V gene data show CDR1 as KGHDR and CDR2 as SFDVKD. Constant-segment primers were used for 5'RACE, and the resulting TCR alpha and TCR beta cDNA libraries carried sample barcodes and UMIs. A single record per CDR3 protein comes from TCRdb applying MiXCR to the 5' RACE reads. The data hold fewer than 700,000 distinct CDR3 sequences, with about 20% observed a single time.

Sequencing was carried out using PBMCs or a T cell subset sorted from them (not recorded which). The rearrangement uses TRBV24-1 and TRBJ1-1; maybe TRBD1 (5 bases). The origin of this receptor is an adult woman who had mild COVID-19 (a few samples of this study predate the infection). Cell type and time point are not known. CDR3 coding DNA: TGTGCCACCAGTGATTTCGGGGGGTCGGGAGCTTTCTTT. Encoded protein: CATSDFGGSGAFF.